This T cell receptor beta chain was recorded in a study of T-cell memory formation after mild COVID-19. Turning to the study itself: Most TCR clusters belonged to a single donor.

TCRdb passed the 5' RACE reads through MiXCR, listing each CDR3 protein once. The sample has roughly 310,000 distinct CDR3 sequences; about 16% are singletons. Study-wide results and limits: CD4+ contracting clones lay mainly in CM and EM, CD8+ ones in EMRA. Clones that shrank (day 15 to 85) were balanced CD4/CD8, whereas later expanders leaned CD4+. Still unconfirmed is whether the second-wave clones peaking on day 37 recognized SARS-CoV-2.

This clonotype was observed many times. No antigen is known for it. The specimen was PBMCs or a T cell subset sorted from them (not recorded which). The TCR was taken from a man between 18 and 35 years old who had mild COVID-19 (a few samples of this study predate the infection). Cell type and time point are not known.

As DNA, the CDR3 is TGTGCCAGCAGCCAAGGGGCGTACAATGAGCAGTTCTTC. Residues: CASSQGAYNEQFF. The J gene is TRBJ2-1, the V gene TRBV7-2; perhaps TRBD1 as D (5 bases). Germline V gene lookup returns CDR1 SGHTA and CDR2 FQGNSA. This CDR3 has 13 amino acids. Trimming took 5 bases from V and 4 from J, leaving 9 bases between them.